What follows are 31 T cell receptor beta chains derived from one specimen sequenced in a study of T cell responses to AZD1222 COVID-19 vaccine. The protocol was immunoSEQ multiplex PCR, while the TCRdb copy is restricted to in-frame clones and leaves out a portion. The sample contains some 80,000 clones, approximately 91% of which appear only once. The sample consisted of peripheral blood, taken on day 0 of MenACWY control vaccination. The origin of the receptors is an adult in good health.

The chain is built from TRBV27 and TRBJ2-3; 7 bases fit TRBD1. Trimming cost V 4 bases and J 9 bases; bases outside gene matches: 10. This CDR3 contains 14 residues. CDR1 and CDR2 from the germline V gene are MNHEY and SMNVEV (reference sequence). In nucleotides, the CDR3 is TGTGCCAGCAGTTCCAACAGGGGAATAAGGACGCAGTATTTT. It translates to CASSSNRGIRTQYF.

V gene TRBV4-3 combines with J gene TRBJ2-4, with 9 bases matching TRBD1. Germline V gene lookup returns CDR1 LGHNA and CDR2 YSLEER. After removal of 3 bases from V and 3 bases from J, the junction contained 0 bases not matched to a gene. This CDR3 has 14 amino acids. This chain's CDR3 is CASSQDRGKNIQYF. CDR3 coding DNA: TGCGCCAGCAGCCAGGACAGGGGCAAAAACATTCAGTACTTC.

The V gene is TRBV12-3 or TRBV12-4, the J gene TRBJ2-3; D remains unclear. The germline V and J ends were trimmed by 7 bases and 7 bases, with 12 bases remaining between them. The CDR3 length is 12 residues. Written as DNA, the CDR3 is TGTGCCAGCACCCTCGGAGCGAATACGCAGTATTTT. This encodes CASTLGANTQYF.

The V and J genes are TRBV9 and TRBJ2-1; 9 bases align to TRBD1. The CDR3 has 17 amino acids. Per germline, CDR1 SGDLS and CDR2 YYNGEE. V gave up 4 bases and J gave up 3 bases; unmatched junction bases: 11. The CDR3 DNA sequence: TGTGCCAGCAGCCCTAGGTTCGGGACAGGGAACTACAATGAGCAGTTCTTC. Translation: CASSPRFGTGNYNEQFF.

The chain carries TRBV4-1 and TRBJ2-3; 11 bases are a match to TRBD2. V gave up 3 bases and J gave up 6 bases; unmatched junction bases: 11. CDR3 length equals 17 residues. Germline V CDR1 and CDR2: MGHRA, YSYEKL. This CDR3 reads CASSQGSSGGPGDTQYF. The CDR3 coding sequence is TGCGCCAGCAGCCAGGGATCTAGCGGGGGGCCGGGGGATACGCAGTATTTT.

The genes are TRBV6-2 or TRBV6-3 and TRBJ2-6; D unresolved. This CDR3 spans 20 amino acids. Germline CDR1 MNHEY, CDR2 SVGEGT. Trimming stripped 1 base from V and 0 bases from J, with 19 bases between. CDR3 loop: CASSYLPERNYLSGANVLTF. CDR3 DNA: TGTGCCAGCAGTTACTTGCCGGAACGGAACTACCTCTCTGGGGCCAACGTCCTGACTTTC.

The chain joins TRBV19 to TRBJ1-5, with D tentatively TRBD1 (6 bases). Germline CDR1 LNHDA, CDR2 SQIVND (reference sequence). V lost 5 bases and J lost 9, with 17 bases in between. CDR3 size: 14 residues. The CDR3 is CASSLRDIAAPQHF. The CDR3 DNA is TGTGCCAGTAGTCTTCGGGACATCGCCGCGCCCCAGCATTTT.

The rearrangement joins TRBV19 to TRBJ1-2, with no clear D. The CDR3 sequence is 14 residues long. The V and J ends lost 7 bases and 4 bases respectively, with 16 bases between them. CDR1 LNHDA and CDR2 SQIVND come from the germline V gene (reference sequence). For the CDR3, the DNA is TGTGCCAGTACCGCAGCAGGAACGGGCTATGGCTACACCTTC. It specifies CASTAAGTGYGYTF.

This clone was counted between two and nine times. For the CDR3, the DNA is TGTGCCAGCAGCTTTTTCTCCGGGACAGGGAGATTGGAGACCCAGTACTTC. Protein: CASSFFSGTGRLETQYF. The rearrangement links TRBV7-6 to TRBJ2-5; TRBD1 agrees at 9 bases. From germline, CDR1 is SGHVS and CDR2 FNYEAQ. The J segment lost 5 bases and the V segment lost 3 bases, leaving 13 bases of the junction unmatched. The CDR3 covers 17 residues. The full variable domain, its missing parts supplied by reference TRBV7-6 and TRBJ2-5, is GAGVSQSPRYKVTKRGQDVALRCDPISGHVSLYWYRQALGQGPEFLTYFNYEAQQDKSGLPNDRFSAERPEGSISTLTIQRTEQRDSAMYRCASSFFSGTGRLETQYFGPGTRLLVL.

The rearrangement joins TRBV7-2 to TRBJ2-2; D may be TRBD1 (5 bases). This CDR3 is built from 15 residues. CDR1 is SGHTA and CDR2 is FQGNSA in the germline V gene. The V end lost 2 bases, the J end lost 4 bases, and 11 bases lay between the germline ends. The DNA for the CDR3 is TGTGCCAGCAGCTTATTCGGACATACCACCGGGGAGCTGTTTTTT. It is translated as CASSLFGHTTGELFF.

The chain has TRBV10-3 and TRBJ2-2, with 10 bases that match TRBD1. CDR3 length: 14 residues. Per the germline V gene, CDR1 is ENHRY and CDR2 is SYGVKD. With V trimmed by 7 bases and J by 7 bases, 6 bases remained unmatched. The CDR3 protein is CAIKRDRGIGELFF. CDR3 in DNA: TGTGCCATCAAACGGGACAGGGGAATCGGGGAGCTGTTTTTT.

The J gene is TRBJ1-1, the V gene TRBV7-9, with 7 nucleotides matching TRBD1. The germline V gene encodes CDR1 SEHNR and CDR2 FQNEAQ (reference sequence). The CDR3 is made up of 11 amino acids. The trim removed 6 bases at V and 8 bases at J, leaving 3 bases unmatched. The CDR3 protein is CASRRTGEAFF. The CDR3 nucleotides read TGTGCCAGCAGAAGGACAGGCGAAGCTTTCTTT.

This chain joins TRBV6-5 and TRBJ1-1, with TRBD1 identical over 9 bases. This CDR3 is built from 15 residues. CDR1 is MNHEY and CDR2 is SVGAGI in the germline V gene. V was pared by 0 bases and J by 5 bases, with 4 bases of the junction left unmatched. The CDR3 region is CASSYSQGAGTEAFF. In DNA form, the CDR3 reads TGTGCCAGCAGTTACTCACAGGGGGCGGGTACTGAAGCTTTCTTT.

V usage is TRBV27 and J usage is TRBJ1-4; D ambiguous. Between the trimmed V and J ends, which lost 2 bases and 8 bases, there was a span of 3 bases. Looked up from germline, CDR1 is MNHEY and CDR2 is SMNVEV (reference sequence). CDR3 length: 11 amino acids. The CDR3 DNA follows: TGTGCCAGCAGTTTACAGGAAAAACTGTTTTTT. Translating gives CASSLQEKLFF.

DNA for the CDR3: TGTGCCAGCTCACCGGATAACTCTGGAAACACCATATATTTT. This codes for CASSPDNSGNTIYF. V is TRBV18 and J is TRBJ1-3; D remains unclear. CDR1 is KGHSH, CDR2 LQKENI, per germline. The CDR3 totals 14 residues. V lost 3 bases to trimming and J lost 0 bases, with 6 bases between them.

The J gene is TRBJ1-2, the V gene TRBV9, with TRBD1 identical over 7 bases. V dropped 3 bases and J dropped 6; count of bases not matched to a gene: 11. Germline V gene lookup returns CDR1 SGDLS and CDR2 YYNGEE. This CDR3 has 15 residues. Here the CDR3 reads CASSGRQRGRNGYTF. The CDR3 bases are TGTGCCAGCAGCGGCCGACAGAGGGGGCGAAATGGCTACACCTTC.

V is TRBV5-1 and J is TRBJ2-3; 10 bases align to TRBD1. The V gene end was trimmed by 4 bases and the J gene end by 7 bases; junction bases not matched to a gene: 9. The V gene's germline CDR1 is SGHRS and CDR2 YFSETQ. The CDR3 runs to 15 residues. The CDR3 spells CASSLGQGTINTQYF. The DNA of the CDR3 is TGCGCCAGCAGCCTGGGACAGGGGACCATCAATACGCAGTATTTT.

The chain links TRBV28 to TRBJ1-2; a weak D match, TRBD1 (6 bases). Germline loops: CDR1 MDHEN, CDR2 SYDVKM. The CDR3 runs to 14 residues. With 6 bases removed from V and 1 base from J, the gap between germline ends came to 12 bases. As DNA, the CDR3 is TGTGCCAGCAGGAACCAGGGGCTTAACTATGGCTACACCTTC. Protein sequence: CASRNQGLNYGYTF.

The gene calls are TRBV4-3 and TRBJ2-2; D is unclear. This CDR3 region has 14 residues. Trimming left V 2 bases short and J 4 bases short, with 8 bases between. In germline, CDR1 is LGHNA, CDR2 YSLEER. The CDR3 is CASSQWTGTGELFF. In DNA, the CDR3 is TGCGCCAGCAGCCAATGGACGGGCACCGGGGAGCTGTTTTTT.

J is TRBJ1-4 and V is TRBV5-5; D perhaps matches TRBD1 (6 bases). CDR1 is SGHKS and CDR2 is YYEKEE in the germline V gene (reference sequence). The CDR3 runs 16 residues. The ends were cut back, 2 bases at V and 1 base at J, with 12 bases in the middle. CDR3 in DNA: TGTGCCAGCAGCTTTGAACAGGGCGTAACTAATGAAAAACTGTTTTTT. Translation gives CASSFEQGVTNEKLFF.

The chain employs TRBV11-2 and TRBJ2-7, with 9 bases that match TRBD1. This CDR3 has 15 amino acids. V lost 1 base to trimming and J lost 4 bases; unmatched junction nucleotides: 5. Germline loops: CDR1 SGHAT, CDR2 FQNNGV. CDR3 in DNA: TGTGCCAGCAGCTTAGTTAGACAGGGGGGGTACGAGCAGTACTTC. Translating gives CASSLVRQGGYEQYF.

V and J are TRBV3-1 (or the pseudogene TRBV3-2) and TRBJ1-2; 9 bases are a match to TRBD1. J gave up 7 bases and V 0 bases, and 12 bases lay outside the gene matches. The CDR3 has 17 residues. Germline V gene sequence: CDR1 LGHDT, CDR2 YNNKEL (reference sequence). The CDR3, as DNA: TGTGCCAGCAGCCAAGAGGCCGGGACAGGGTGCCCCGTTGGCTACACCTTC. This encodes CASSQEAGTGCPVGYTF.

This sequence joins TRBV4-1 and TRBJ1-2; possible D gene TRBD1, 5 bases. Germline V gene sequence: CDR1 MGHRA, CDR2 YSYEKL. V dropped 3 bases and J dropped 3 bases, with 17 bases sitting between them. This CDR3 comprises 16 residues. The chain's CDR3 is CASSQDRGGDYYGYTF. The CDR3 coding sequence is TGCGCCAGCAGCCAGGATAGGGGCGGGGATTACTATGGCTACACCTTC.

The rearrangement uses TRBV30 and TRBJ2-7, with 9 nucleotides matching TRBD2. Germline assignment: CDR1 GTSNPN and CDR2 SVGIG (reference sequence). This CDR3 contains 15 residues. The junction had 10 bases not matched to a gene; V was cut back by 4 bases and J by 3 bases. Here the CDR3 DNA reads TGTGCCTGGAAGGCGGGGGGGAGTAAAAACTACGAGCAGTACTTC. This gives the protein CAWKAGGSKNYEQYF.

This rearrangement joins TRBV29-1 to TRBJ2-7; D is uncertain. V lost 6 bases and J lost 3, with 18 bases in between. Germline values: CDR1 SQVTM, CDR2 ANQGSEA. This CDR3 is built from 14 residues. The CDR3 loop reads CSVVDRGRIYEQYF. Written as DNA, the CDR3 is TGCAGCGTGGTGGACCGTGGTCGGATCTACGAGCAGTACTTC.

The chain joins TRBV6-2 or TRBV6-3 to TRBJ2-3, with 9 bases that match TRBD1. Germline-derived CDR1 and CDR2 are MNHEY and SVGEGT. CDR3 size: 17 residues. The trim removed 4 bases at V and 4 bases at J, leaving 12 bases unmatched. CDR3 residues: CASSSPRNRGLADTQYF. Written as DNA, the CDR3 is TGTGCCAGCAGTTCCCCCCGGAACAGGGGGCTGGCAGATACGCAGTATTTT.

The chain joins TRBV6-2 or TRBV6-3 to TRBJ2-3; 13 bases are a match to TRBD2. Trimming cost V 3 bases and J 4 bases; bases outside gene matches: 13. The CDR3 is 19 residues long. Germline CDR1 reads MNHEY; CDR2 reads SVGEGT. CDR3 sequence (DNA): TGTGCCAGCAGTTATTCGACCGGGACTAGCGGGAAGGAGGCAGATACGCAGTATTTT. Protein sequence: CASSYSTGTSGKEADTQYF.

V usage is TRBV4-3 and J usage is TRBJ1-4, with 8 bases fitting TRBD1. J gave up 8 bases and V 5 bases, and 13 bases lay outside the gene matches. CDR3 length equals 16 residues. Per germline, CDR1 LGHNA and CDR2 YSLEER. CDR3 protein: CASSSGVGTGQEKLFF. The CDR3 DNA sequence: TGCGCCAGCAGCTCTGGGGTTGGGACAGGACAAGAAAAACTGTTTTTT.

A single count supports this clone. The V call is TRBV6-2 or TRBV6-3, the J call TRBJ1-4; D is ambiguous. Germline CDR1 reads MNHEY; CDR2 reads SVGEGT. V gave up 4 bases and J gave up 8 bases, with 8 bases separating them. The CDR3 loop spans 12 amino acids. The CDR3 DNA reads as TGTGCCAGCAGTTTCTCTAGAGAAAAACTGTTTTTT. This encodes CASSFSREKLFF.

In this sample, this clone turned up a few times. The chain links TRBV5-1 to TRBJ2-6; no reliable D call. The CDR3 totals 14 residues. Germline V gene lookup returns CDR1 SGHRS and CDR2 YFSETQ. Trimming removed 0 bases from V and 2 bases from J, with 3 bases in between. The CDR3 protein is CASSLGTGANVLTF. CDR3 DNA sequence: TGCGCCAGCAGCTTGGGGACTGGGGCCAACGTCCTGACTTTC.

The rearrangement uses TRBV4-3 and TRBJ2-1; D ambiguous. The CDR3 consists of 15 residues. Germline CDR1 and CDR2: LGHNA and YSLEER. V was cut by 0 bases and J by 0 bases, with 6 bases left in between. Written as DNA, the CDR3 is TGCGCCAGCAGCCAAGACTCGAGCTCCTACAATGAGCAGTTCTTC. Translation gives CASSQDSSSYNEQFF.